Listed below are T cell receptor beta chains from one sample, sequenced in a study of blood T cell repertoires in COVID-19. Produced via immunoSEQ multiplex PCR; TCRdb's table is partial and in-frame only. The sample shows approximately 230,000 clones, roughly 84% of them seen only once. The sequencing sample was made of peripheral blood. These receptors came from a man aged 30 to 39 with active or convalescent COVID-19. Each CDR3 is given with its conserved first and last residue. D genes are given only for firm matches. Rows give clone size only sometimes, using once, few, many, or a class for an expanded clone.

V: TRBV4-3; D: TRBD1; J: TRBJ1-6; size: .; DNA: TGCGCCAGCAGCGAAGGGAGAGGACAGGGGCATTCACCCCTCCACTTT; CDR3: CASSEGRGQGHSPLHF
V: TRBV7-2; D: .; J: TRBJ2-5; size: .; DNA: TGTGCCAGCAGCTTACTCGTTGGAGCAGGGCTGGAGACCCAGTACTTC; CDR3: CASSLLVGAGLETQYF
V: TRBV6-5; D: TRBD1; J: TRBJ2-1; size: .; DNA: TGTGCCAGCACCACGGGACAGGCCCTAAGTAGGCAGTTCTTC; CDR3: CASTTGQALSRQFF
V: TRBV29-1; D: .; J: TRBJ2-2; size: .; DNA: TGCAGCGTTGACTCCGGGGCGAACACCGGGGAGCTGTTTTTT; CDR3: CSVDSGANTGELFF
V: TRBV5-1; D: .; J: TRBJ1-3; size: .; DNA: TGCGCCAGCAGCTCGACAGGCGCTGGAAACACCATATATTTT; CDR3: CASSSTGAGNTIYF
V: TRBV6-1; D: .; J: TRBJ1-6; size: .; DNA: TGTGCCAGCAGTGAGGCAGGATCCACCCATAATTCACCCCTCCACTTT; CDR3: CASSEAGSTHNSPLHF
V: TRBV13; D: TRBD2; J: TRBJ2-1; size: few; DNA: TGTGCCAGCAACATTCTTACGTCGGGACTAGCGGCGCAGTTCTTC; CDR3: CASNILTSGLAAQFF
V: TRBV5-6; D: TRBD2; J: TRBJ2-1; size: .; DNA: TGTGCCAGCAGCTCCACACTAGCGGGAGGTGGCGATGAGCAGTTCTTC; CDR3: CASSSTLAGGGDEQFF
V: TRBV5-5; D: .; J: TRBJ2-7; size: once; DNA: TGTGCCAGCAGCTTCGGGTCCGCCTACGAGCAGTACTTC; CDR3: CASSFGSAYEQYF
V: TRBV5-5; D: .; J: TRBJ2-7; size: .; DNA: TGTGCCAGCAGCTTGGAAGACATGAGCTCCTACGAGCAGTACTTC; CDR3: CASSLEDMSSYEQYF
V: TRBV7-2; D: TRBD1; J: TRBJ1-4; size: .; DNA: TGTGCCACCAAACACGAGGGGGCTAGTGGTGAAAAACTGTTTTTT; CDR3: CATKHEGASGEKLFF
V: TRBV30; D: .; J: TRBJ1-2; size: .; DNA: TGTGCCTGGAGTGTTTGGGGAAGCGGTGGCTACACCTTC; CDR3: CAWSVWGSGGYTF
V: TRBV15; D: TRBD1; J: TRBJ2-4; size: .; DNA: TGTGCCACCAGCAGTTCAACAGGGGTCAAAAACATTCAGTACTTC; CDR3: CATSSSTGVKNIQYF
V: TRBV13; D: TRBD2; J: TRBJ2-3; size: .; DNA: TGTGCCAGCAGCTCCTGGACTAGCGGGGGCACAGATACGCAGTATTTT; CDR3: CASSSWTSGGTDTQYF
V: TRBV13; D: TRBD1; J: TRBJ1-6; size: .; DNA: TGTGCCAGCAGCTTAAGGATTAGGGACAGGGATAATTCACCCCTCCACTTT; CDR3: CASSLRIRDRDNSPLHF
V: TRBV6-2/TRBV6-3; D: TRBD2; J: TRBJ2-1; size: .; DNA: TGTGCCAGCAGCCCGGGGACTACCAATGAGCAGTTCTTC; CDR3: CASSPGTTNEQFF
V: TRBV7-2; D: TRBD1; J: TRBJ1-2; size: .; DNA: TGTGCCAGCAGCTTACACCCCGGACAGGGAGTGCCCCACGCCTATGGCTACACCTTC; CDR3: CASSLHPGQGVPHAYGYTF
V: TRBV12-3/TRBV12-4; D: .; J: TRBJ2-1; size: .; DNA: TGTGCCAGCAGTACGGGGTACAATGAGCAGTTCTTC; CDR3: CASSTGYNEQFF
V: TRBV5-1; D: .; J: TRBJ2-1; size: .; DNA: TGCGCCAGCAGCTTCCTCAATGAGCAGTTCTTC; CDR3: CASSFLNEQFF
V: TRBV24-1; D: TRBD1; J: TRBJ2-5; size: .; DNA: TGTGCCACCAGTGATCTTCGGGACAGCGCACAAGAGACCCAGTACTTC; CDR3: CATSDLRDSAQETQYF
V: TRBV4-2; D: .; J: TRBJ2-3; size: .; DNA: TGTGCCAGCAGCCAAGAAACTAGCACAGATACGCAGTATTTT; CDR3: CASSQETSTDTQYF
V: TRBV19; D: .; J: TRBJ2-6; size: once; DNA: TGTGCCAGTAGTAGGGGTACAGGGTCCGGGGCCAACGTCCTGACTTTC; CDR3: CASSRGTGSGANVLTF
V: TRBV5-1; D: TRBD1; J: TRBJ2-3; size: .; DNA: TGCGCCAGCAGCTTGGTCCCGGGACAGGGAAGTGATAGCACAGATACGCAGTATTTT; CDR3: CASSLVPGQGSDSTDTQYF
V: TRBV7-9; D: .; J: TRBJ1-6; size: .; DNA: TGTGCCAGCAGCCTAGAGTTATTGAGTAATTCACCCCTCCACTTT; CDR3: CASSLELLSNSPLHF
V: TRBV29-1; D: .; J: TRBJ1-2; size: .; DNA: TGCAGCGTTGAAGAACCAGAGGATAATTACTATGGCTACACCTTC; CDR3: CSVEEPEDNYYGYTF